This TCR beta chain appears in the sequencing data of a study of shared clonotypes between healthy human individuals. Study-level points and caveats: Exclusively blood specimens were collected; tissue repertoires likely differ.

With 0 bases removed from V and 4 bases from J, the gap between germline ends came to 12 bases. Germline V gene data show CDR1 as GTSNPN and CDR2 as SVGIG (reference sequence). The CDR3 has 15 residues. With regard to this clone: Its matching antigen is unknown.

Sequencing used immunoSEQ multiplex PCR; TCRdb keeps in-frame clones, though not all of them. The sample lists hundreds of thousands of clones, 92% occurring once. CD45RO-negative, CCR7-selected cells formed the naive CD8 fraction, which excluded terminally differentiated effector memory CD45RA+ cells. Sequencing input: naive CD8+ T cells sorted from blood. The rearrangement links TRBV30 to TRBJ1-4; D might be TRBD1 (5 bases). The sequence derives from a man aged 30 to 45 in good health. As DNA, the CDR3 is TGTGCCTGGAGTGTACTGGGGGTCCTTAATGAAAAACTGTTTTTT. Residues: CAWSVLGVLNEKLFF. Supplemented by reference TRBV30 and TRBJ1-4, the full variable domain reads SQTIHQWPATLVQPVGSPLSLECTVEGTSNPNLYWYRQAAGRGLQLLFYSVGIGQISSEVPQNLSASRPQDRQFILSSKKLLLSDSGFYLCAWSVLGVLNEKLFFGSGTQLSVL.